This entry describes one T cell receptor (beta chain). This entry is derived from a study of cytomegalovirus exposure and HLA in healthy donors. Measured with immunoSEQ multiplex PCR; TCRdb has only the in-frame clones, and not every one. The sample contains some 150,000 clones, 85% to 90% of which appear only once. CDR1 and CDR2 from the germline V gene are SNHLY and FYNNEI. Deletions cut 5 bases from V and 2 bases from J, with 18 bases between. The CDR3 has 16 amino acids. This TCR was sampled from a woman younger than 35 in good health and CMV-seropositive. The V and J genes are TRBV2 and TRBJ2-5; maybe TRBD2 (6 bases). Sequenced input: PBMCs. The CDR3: CASSPSPGLIQETQYF. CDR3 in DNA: TGTGCCAGCAGTCCTTCCCCGGGACTCATACAAGAGACCCAGTACTTC. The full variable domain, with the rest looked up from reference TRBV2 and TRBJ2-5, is EPEVTQTPSHQVTQMGQEVILRCVPISNHLYFYWYRQILGQKVEFLVSFYNNEISEKSEIFDDQFSVERPDGSNFTLKIRSTKLEDSAMYFCASSPSPGLIQETQYFGPGTRLLVL.